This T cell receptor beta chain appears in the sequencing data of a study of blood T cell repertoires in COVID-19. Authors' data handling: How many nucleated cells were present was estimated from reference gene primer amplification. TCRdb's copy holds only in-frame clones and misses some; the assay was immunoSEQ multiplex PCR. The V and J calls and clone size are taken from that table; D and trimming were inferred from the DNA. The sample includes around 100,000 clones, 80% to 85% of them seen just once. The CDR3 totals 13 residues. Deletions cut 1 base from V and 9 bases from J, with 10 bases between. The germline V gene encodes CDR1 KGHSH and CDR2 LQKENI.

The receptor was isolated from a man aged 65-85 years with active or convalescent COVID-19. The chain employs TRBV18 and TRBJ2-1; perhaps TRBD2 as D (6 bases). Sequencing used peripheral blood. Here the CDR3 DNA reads TGTGCCAGCTCACCACACCCGGAGGGTGAGCAGTTCTTC. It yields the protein CASSPHPEGEQFF.